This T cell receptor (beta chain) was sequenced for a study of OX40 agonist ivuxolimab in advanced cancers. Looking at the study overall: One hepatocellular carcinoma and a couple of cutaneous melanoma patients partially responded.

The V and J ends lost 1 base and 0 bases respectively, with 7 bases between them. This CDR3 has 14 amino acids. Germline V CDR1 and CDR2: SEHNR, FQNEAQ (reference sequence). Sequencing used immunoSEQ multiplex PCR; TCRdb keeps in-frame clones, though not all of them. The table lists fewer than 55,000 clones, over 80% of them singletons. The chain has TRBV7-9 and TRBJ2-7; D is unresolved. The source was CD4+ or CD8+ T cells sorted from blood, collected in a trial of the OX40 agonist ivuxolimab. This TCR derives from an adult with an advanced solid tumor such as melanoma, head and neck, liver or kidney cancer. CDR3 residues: CASSLDGYSYEQYV. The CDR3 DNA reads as TGTGCCAGCAGCTTAGACGGGTACTCCTACGAGCAGTACGTC.